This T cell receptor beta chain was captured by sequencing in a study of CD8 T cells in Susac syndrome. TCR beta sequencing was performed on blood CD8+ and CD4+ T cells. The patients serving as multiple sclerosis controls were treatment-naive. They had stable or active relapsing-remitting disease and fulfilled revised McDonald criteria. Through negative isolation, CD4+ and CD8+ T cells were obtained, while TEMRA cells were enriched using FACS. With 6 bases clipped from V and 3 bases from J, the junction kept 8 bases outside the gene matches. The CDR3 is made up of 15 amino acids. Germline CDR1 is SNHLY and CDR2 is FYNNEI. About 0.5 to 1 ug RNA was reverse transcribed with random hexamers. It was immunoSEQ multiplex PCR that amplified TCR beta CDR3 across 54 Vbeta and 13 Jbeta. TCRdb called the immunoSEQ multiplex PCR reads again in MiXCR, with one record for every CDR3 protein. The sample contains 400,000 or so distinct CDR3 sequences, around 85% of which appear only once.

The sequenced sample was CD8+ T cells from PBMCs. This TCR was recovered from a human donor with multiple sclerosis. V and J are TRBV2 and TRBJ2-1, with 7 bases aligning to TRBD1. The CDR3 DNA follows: TGTGCCAGCAGAGGGTGGACAGGTAGCTACAATGAGCAGTTCTTC. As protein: CASRGWTGSYNEQFF.